The sequence of this TCR beta chain was determined in a study of blood T cells in healthy people across ages. V dropped 2 bases and J dropped 5 bases, with 12 bases sitting between them. CDR3 length: 14 amino acids. CDR1 is DFQATT and CDR2 is SNEGSKA in the germline V gene (reference sequence). A second PCR of about 6 to 12 cycles used a sample-barcoded 5' primer and a J-beta primer mix. Tagging of each cDNA molecule was performed by a template-switch adaptor with 12 random nucleotides. TCRdb recomputed calls from the 5' RACE reads with MiXCR, one row per CDR3 protein. The data show some 1.7 million distinct CDR3 sequences, 28% seen once.

The clonotype comes from a woman in her 30s in good health. The sequencing sample was made of blood. V gene TRBV20-1 combines with J gene TRBJ1-4; weak D call: TRBD1 (6 bases). The DNA for the CDR3 is TGCAGTGCTAGACACTGGGACACCAATGAAAAACTGTTTTTT. It specifies CSARHWDTNEKLFF.